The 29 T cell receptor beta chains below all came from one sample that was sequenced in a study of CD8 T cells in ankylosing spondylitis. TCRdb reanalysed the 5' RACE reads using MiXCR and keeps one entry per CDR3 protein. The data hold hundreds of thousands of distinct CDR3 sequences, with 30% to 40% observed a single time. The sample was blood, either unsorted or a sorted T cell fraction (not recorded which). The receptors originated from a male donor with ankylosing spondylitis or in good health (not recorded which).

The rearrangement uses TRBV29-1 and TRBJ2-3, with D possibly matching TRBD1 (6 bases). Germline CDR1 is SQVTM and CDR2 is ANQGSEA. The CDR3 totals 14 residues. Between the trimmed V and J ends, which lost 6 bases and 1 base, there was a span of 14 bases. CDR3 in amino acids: CSVPSPGGTDTQYF. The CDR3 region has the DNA TGCAGCGTACCGAGCCCAGGGGGCACAGATACGCAGTATTTT.

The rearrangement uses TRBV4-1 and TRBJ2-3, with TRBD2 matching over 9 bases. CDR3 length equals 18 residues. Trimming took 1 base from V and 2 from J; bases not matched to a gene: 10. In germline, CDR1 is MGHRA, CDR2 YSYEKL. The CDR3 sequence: CASSQGYPSGVDTDTQYF. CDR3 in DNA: TGCGCCAGCAGCCAAGGGTATCCTAGCGGGGTAGACACAGATACGCAGTATTTT.

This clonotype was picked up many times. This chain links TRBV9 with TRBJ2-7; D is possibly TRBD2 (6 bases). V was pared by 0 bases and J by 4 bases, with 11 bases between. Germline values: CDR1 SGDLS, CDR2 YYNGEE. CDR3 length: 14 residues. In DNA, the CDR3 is TGTGCCAGCAGCGTAGGCGGGGAGAATTACGAGCAGTACTTC. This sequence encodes CASSVGGENYEQYF.

Here the CDR3 reads CASAGTETYNEQFF. The CDR3 coding sequence is TGTGCTTCGGCGGGGACTGAGACCTACAATGAGCAGTTCTTC. This rearrangement joins TRBV19 to TRBJ2-1; D is perhaps TRBD2 (6 bases). Per the germline V gene, CDR1 is LNHDA and CDR2 is SQIVND (reference sequence). The CDR3 runs to 14 residues.

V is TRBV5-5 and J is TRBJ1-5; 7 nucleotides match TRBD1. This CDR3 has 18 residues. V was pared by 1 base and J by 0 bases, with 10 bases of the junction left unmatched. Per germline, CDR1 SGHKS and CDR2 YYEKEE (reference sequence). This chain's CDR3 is CASSLSVAGGYSNQPQHF. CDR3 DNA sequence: TGTGCCAGCAGCTTGTCCGTGGCAGGGGGTTATAGCAATCAGCCCCAGCATTTT.

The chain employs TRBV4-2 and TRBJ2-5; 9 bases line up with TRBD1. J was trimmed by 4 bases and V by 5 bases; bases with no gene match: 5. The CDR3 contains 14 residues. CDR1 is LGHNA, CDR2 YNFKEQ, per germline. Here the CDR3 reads CASSVTGGAETQYF. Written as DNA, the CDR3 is TGTGCCAGCAGCGTTACAGGGGGCGCAGAGACCCAGTACTTC.

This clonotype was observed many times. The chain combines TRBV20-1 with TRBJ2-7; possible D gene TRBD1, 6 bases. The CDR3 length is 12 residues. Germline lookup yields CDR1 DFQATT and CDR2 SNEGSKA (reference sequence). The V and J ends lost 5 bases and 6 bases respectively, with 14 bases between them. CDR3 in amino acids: CSAQGWGSEQYF. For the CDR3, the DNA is TGCAGTGCTCAGGGGTGGGGGTCCGAGCAGTACTTC.

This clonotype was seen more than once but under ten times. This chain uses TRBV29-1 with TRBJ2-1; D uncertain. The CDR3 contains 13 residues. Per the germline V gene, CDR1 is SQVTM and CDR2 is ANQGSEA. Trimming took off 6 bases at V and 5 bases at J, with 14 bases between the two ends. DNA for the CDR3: TGCAGCGTCGGCCGGCGAAACGACAATGAGCAGTTCTTC. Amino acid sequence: CSVGRRNDNEQFF.

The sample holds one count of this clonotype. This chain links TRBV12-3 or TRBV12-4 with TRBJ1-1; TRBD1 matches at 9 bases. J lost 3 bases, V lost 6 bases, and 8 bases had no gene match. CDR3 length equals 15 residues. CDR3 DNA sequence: TGTGCCAGCAGACCGGACAGGGGAGGGTACACTGAAGCTTTCTTT. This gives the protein CASRPDRGGYTEAFF.

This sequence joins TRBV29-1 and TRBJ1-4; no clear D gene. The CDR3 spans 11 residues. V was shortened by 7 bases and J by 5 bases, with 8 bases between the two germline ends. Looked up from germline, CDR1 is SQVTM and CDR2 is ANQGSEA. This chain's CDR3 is CSGRINEKLFF. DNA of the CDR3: TGCAGCGGACGGATCAATGAAAAACTGTTTTTT.

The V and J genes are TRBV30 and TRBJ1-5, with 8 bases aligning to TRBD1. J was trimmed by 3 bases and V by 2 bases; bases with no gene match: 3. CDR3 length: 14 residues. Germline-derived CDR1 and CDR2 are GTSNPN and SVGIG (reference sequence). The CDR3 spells CAWSTGQVNQPQHF. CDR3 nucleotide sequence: TGTGCCTGGAGTACGGGACAGGTCAATCAGCCCCAGCATTTT.

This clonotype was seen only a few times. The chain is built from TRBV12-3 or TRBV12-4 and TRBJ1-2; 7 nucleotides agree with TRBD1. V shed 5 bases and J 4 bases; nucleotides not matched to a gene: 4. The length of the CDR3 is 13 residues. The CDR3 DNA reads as TGTGCCAGCAGTCGGACAGGCGCCTATGGCTACACCTTC. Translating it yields CASSRTGAYGYTF.

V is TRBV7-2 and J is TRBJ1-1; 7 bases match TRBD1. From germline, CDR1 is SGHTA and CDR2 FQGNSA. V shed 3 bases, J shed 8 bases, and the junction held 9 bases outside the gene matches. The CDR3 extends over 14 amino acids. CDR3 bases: TGTGCCAGCAGCTTGGACAGGCTGAACTTCGAAGCTTTCTTT. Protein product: CASSLDRLNFEAFF.

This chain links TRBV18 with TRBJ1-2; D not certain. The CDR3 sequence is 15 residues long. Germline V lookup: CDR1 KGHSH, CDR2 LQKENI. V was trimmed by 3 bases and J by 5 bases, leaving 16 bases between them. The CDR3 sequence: CASSPNTDLSYGYTF. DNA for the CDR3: TGTGCCAGCTCACCGAACACGGACCTTTCTTATGGCTACACCTTC.

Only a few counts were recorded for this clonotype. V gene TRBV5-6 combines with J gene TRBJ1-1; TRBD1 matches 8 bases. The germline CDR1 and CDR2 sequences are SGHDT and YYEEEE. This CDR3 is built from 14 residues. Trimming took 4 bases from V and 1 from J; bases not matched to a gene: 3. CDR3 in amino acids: CASSRGQANTEAFF. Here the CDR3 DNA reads TGTGCCAGCAGCAGGGGACAGGCGAACACTGAAGCTTTCTTT.

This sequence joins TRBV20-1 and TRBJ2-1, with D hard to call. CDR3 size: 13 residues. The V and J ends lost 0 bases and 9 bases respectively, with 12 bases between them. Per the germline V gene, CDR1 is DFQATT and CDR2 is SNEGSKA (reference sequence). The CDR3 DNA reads TGCAGTGCTAGAGATTACTCGCTCAGTGAGCAGTTCTTC. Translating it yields CSARDYSLSEQFF.

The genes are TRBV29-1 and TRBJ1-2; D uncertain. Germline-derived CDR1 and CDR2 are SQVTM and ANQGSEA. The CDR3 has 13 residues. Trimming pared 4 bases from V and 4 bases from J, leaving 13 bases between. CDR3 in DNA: TGCAGCGTTGTTCGGCCGGGCCCCTATGGCTACACCTTC. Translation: CSVVRPGPYGYTF.

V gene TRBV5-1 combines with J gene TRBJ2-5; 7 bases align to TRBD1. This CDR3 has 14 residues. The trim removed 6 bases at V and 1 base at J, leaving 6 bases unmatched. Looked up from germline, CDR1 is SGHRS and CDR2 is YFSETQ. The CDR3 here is CASTPNRGQETQYF. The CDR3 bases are TGCGCCAGCACCCCAAACAGGGGCCAAGAGACCCAGTACTTC. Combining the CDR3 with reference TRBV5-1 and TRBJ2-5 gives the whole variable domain KAGVTQTPRYLIKTRGQQVTLSCSPISGHRSVSWYQQTPGQGLQFLFEYFSETQRNKGNFPGRFSGRQFSNSRSEMNVSTLELGDSALYLCASTPNRGQETQYFGPGTRLLVL.

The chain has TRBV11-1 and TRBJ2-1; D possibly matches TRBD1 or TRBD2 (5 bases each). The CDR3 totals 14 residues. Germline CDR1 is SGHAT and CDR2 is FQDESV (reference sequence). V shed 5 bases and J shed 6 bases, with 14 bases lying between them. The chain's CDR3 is CASSPMSGSNEQFF. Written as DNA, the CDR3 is TGTGCCAGCAGCCCAATGTCAGGGAGCAATGAGCAGTTCTTC.

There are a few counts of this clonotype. CDR3 sequence: CASSLGLAGVEQYF. CDR3 in DNA: TGTGCCAGCAGCTTAGGACTAGCGGGGGTAGAGCAGTACTTC. The chain has TRBV7-9 and TRBJ2-7; TRBD2 agrees at 12 bases. The CDR3 runs 14 residues. V lost 1 base to trimming and J lost 7 bases; unmatched junction nucleotides: 2. The germline V gene encodes CDR1 SEHNR and CDR2 FQNEAQ (reference sequence).

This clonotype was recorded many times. The CDR3 sequence is CASSSIDKNTEAFF. The CDR3 DNA follows: TGTGCCAGCAGCTCTATCGACAAGAACACTGAAGCTTTCTTT. V is TRBV12-3 or TRBV12-4 and J is TRBJ1-1; D uncertain. V was shortened by 6 bases and J by 1 base, with 12 bases between the two germline ends. The CDR3 extends over 14 amino acids.

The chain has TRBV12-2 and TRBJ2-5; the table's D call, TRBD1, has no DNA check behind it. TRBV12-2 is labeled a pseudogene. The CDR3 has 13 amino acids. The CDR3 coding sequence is TGTGCAAGTCTGACGCAGGGTCGAAAGACCCAGTACTTC. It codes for CASLTQGRKTQYF.

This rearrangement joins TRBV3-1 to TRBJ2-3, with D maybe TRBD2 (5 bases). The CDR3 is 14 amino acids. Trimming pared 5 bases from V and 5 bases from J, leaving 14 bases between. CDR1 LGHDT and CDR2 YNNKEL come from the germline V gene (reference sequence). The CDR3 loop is CASSLTGSGDTQYF. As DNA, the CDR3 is TGTGCCAGCAGCTTGACGGGGTCAGGAGATACGCAGTATTTT.

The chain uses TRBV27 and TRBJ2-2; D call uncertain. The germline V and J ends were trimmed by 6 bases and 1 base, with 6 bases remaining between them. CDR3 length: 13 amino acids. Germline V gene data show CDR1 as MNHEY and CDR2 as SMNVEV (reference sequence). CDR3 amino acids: CASSSMNTGELFF. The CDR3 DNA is TGTGCCAGCAGCTCAATGAACACCGGGGAGCTGTTTTTT.

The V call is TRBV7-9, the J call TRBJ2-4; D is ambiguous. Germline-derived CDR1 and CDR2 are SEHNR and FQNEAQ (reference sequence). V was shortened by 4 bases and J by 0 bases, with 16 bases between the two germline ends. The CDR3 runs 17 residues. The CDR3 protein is CASSSRFSGVAKNIQYF. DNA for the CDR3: TGTGCCAGCAGCTCCCGATTCTCTGGGGTAGCCAAAAACATTCAGTACTTC.

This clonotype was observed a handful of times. Here the CDR3 reads CAISELDRGVSYGYTF. CDR3 sequence (DNA): TGTGCCATCAGTGAACTCGACAGGGGCGTTTCCTATGGCTACACCTTC. The chain joins TRBV10-3 to TRBJ1-2, with 8 bases that match TRBD1. J lost 4 bases, V lost 3 bases, and 10 bases had no gene match. Germline V lookup: CDR1 ENHRY, CDR2 SYGVKD. CDR3 length equals 16 residues.

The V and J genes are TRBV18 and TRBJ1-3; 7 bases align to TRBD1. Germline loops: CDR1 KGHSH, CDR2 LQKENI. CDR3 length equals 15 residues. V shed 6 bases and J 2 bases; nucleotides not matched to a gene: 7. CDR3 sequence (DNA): TGTGCCAGCTCTTATACACAGGGGCCTGGAAACACCATATATTTT. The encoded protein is CASSYTQGPGNTIYF. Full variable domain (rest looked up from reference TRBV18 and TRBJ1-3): NAGVMQNPRHLVRRRGQEARLRCSPMKGHSHVYWYRQLPEEGLKFMVYLQKENIIDESGMPKERFSAEFPKEGPSILRIQQVVRGDSAAYFCASSYTQGPGNTIYFGEGSWLTVV.

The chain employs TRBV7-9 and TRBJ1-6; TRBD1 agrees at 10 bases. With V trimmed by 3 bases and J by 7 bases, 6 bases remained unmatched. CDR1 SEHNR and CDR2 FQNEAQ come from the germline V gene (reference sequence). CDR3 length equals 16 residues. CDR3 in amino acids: CASSFRMTGGNSPLHF. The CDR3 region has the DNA TGTGCCAGCAGCTTTCGAATGACAGGGGGCAATTCACCCCTCCACTTT.

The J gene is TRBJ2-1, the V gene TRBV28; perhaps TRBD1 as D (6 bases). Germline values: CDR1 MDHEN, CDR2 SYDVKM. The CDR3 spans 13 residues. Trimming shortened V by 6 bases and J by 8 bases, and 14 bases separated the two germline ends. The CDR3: CASSLGTGYEQFF. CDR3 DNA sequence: TGTGCCAGCAGCTTAGGAACAGGGTATGAGCAGTTCTTC.